The T cell receptor (beta chain) under discussion was sequenced for a study of cytomegalovirus exposure and HLA in healthy donors. Whole-study findings and limits: Most TCR beta V segments were productive about 87% or about 30% of the time in an earlier analysis. Reportedly, cytomegalovirus status was diagnosed with high sensitivity and specificity. Rare TCR sequences predominated, though certain public TCRs were found in many donors. Testing in vitro showed three CMV-associated chains specific for CMV antigens.

CDR3 size: 13 residues. Germline V gene lookup returns CDR1 SQVTM and CDR2 ANQGSEA. V lost 6 bases and J lost 4; bases outside the gene matches: 6. With respect to this clone: Its antigen remains unidentified.

The PCR contained 60 Vbeta and 13 Jbeta primers. Only in-frame clones appear in the TCRdb table, and some are missing; sequencing was by immunoSEQ multiplex PCR. The table includes fewer than 40,000 clones, more than 60% detected once. This receptor was obtained from a man aged 50 to 60 in good health and CMV-seropositive. Sequenced material: PBMCs. This sequence joins TRBV29-1 and TRBJ2-7, with 10 bases that match TRBD1. The CDR3 nucleotides read TGCAGCGTCTTAGGACAGGGGGTTTACGAGCAGTACTTC. Its protein product is CSVLGQGVYEQYF.